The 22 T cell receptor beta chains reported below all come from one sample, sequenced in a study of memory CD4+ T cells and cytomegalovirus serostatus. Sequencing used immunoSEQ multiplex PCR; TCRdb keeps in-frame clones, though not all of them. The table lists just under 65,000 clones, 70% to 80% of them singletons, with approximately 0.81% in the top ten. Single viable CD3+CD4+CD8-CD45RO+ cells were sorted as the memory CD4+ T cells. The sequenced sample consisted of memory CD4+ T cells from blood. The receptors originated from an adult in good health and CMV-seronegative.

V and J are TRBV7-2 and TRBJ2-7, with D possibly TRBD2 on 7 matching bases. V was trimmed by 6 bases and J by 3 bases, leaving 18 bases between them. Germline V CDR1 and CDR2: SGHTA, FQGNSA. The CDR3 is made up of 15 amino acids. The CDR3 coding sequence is TGTGCCAGCAGTCTAGGGGGGGGCAGGGACTACGAGCAGTACTTC. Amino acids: CASSLGGGRDYEQYF. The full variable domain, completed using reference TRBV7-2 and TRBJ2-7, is GAGVSQSPSNKVTEKGKDVELRCDPISGHTALYWYRQSLGQGLEFLIYFQGNSAPDKSGLPSDRFSAERTGGSVSTLTIQRTQQEDSAVYLCASSLGGGRDYEQYFGPGTRLTVT.

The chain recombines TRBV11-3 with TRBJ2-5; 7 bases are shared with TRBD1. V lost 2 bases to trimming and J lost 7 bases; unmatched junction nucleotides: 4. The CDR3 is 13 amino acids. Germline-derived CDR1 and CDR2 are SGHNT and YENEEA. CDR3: CASSLIGGATQYF. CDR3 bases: TGTGCCAGCAGCTTAATAGGGGGCGCGACCCAGTACTTC.

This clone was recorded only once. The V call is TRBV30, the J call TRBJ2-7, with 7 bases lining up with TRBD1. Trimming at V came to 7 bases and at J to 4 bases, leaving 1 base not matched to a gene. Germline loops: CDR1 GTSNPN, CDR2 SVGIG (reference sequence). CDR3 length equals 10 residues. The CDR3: CALGQYEQYF. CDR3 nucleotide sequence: TGTGCCTTGGGACAGTACGAGCAGTACTTC.

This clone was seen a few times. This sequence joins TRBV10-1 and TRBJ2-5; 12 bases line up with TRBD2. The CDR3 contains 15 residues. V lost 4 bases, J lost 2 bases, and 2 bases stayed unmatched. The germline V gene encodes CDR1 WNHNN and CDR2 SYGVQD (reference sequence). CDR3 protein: CASSAGTSGQETQYF. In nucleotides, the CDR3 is TGCGCCAGCAGTGCCGGGACTAGCGGGCAAGAGACCCAGTACTTC.

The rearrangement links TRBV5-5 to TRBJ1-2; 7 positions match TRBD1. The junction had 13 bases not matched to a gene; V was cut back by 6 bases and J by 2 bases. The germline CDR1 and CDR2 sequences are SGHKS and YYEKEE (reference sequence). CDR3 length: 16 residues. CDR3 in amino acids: CASIPGRDRPNYGYTF. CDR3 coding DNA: TGTGCCAGCATACCCGGGAGGGACAGACCCAACTATGGCTACACCTTC.

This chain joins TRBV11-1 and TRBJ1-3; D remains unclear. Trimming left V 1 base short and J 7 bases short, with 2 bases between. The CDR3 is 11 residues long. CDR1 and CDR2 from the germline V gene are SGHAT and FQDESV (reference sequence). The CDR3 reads CASSLDNTIYF. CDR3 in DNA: TGTGCCAGCAGCTTAGACAACACCATATATTTT.

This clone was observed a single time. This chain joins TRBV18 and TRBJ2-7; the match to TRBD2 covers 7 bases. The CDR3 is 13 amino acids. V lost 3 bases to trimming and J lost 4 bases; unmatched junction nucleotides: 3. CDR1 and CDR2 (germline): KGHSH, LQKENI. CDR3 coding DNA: TGTGCCAGCTCACCGGGGGGGGGTTACGAGCAGTACTTC. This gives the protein CASSPGGGYEQYF.

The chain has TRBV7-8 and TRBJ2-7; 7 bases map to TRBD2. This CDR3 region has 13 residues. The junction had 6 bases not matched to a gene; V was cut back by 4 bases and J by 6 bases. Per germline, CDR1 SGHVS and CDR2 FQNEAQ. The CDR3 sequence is CASSSRTSREQYF. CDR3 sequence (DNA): TGTGCCAGCAGCTCCAGGACTAGTCGCGAGCAGTACTTC.

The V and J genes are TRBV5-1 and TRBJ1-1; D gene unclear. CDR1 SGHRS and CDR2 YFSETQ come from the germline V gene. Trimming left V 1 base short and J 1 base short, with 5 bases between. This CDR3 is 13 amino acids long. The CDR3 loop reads CASSLRGNTEAFF. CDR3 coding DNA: TGCGCCAGCAGCTTGCGGGGGAACACTGAAGCTTTCTTT.

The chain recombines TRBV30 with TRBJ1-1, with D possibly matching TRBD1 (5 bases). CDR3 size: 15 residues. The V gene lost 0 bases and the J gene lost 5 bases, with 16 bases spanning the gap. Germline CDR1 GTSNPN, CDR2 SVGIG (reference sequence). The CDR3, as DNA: TGTGCCTGGAGTGTACTGCCAGGGAAGGCGACTGAAGCTTTCTTT. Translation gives CAWSVLPGKATEAFF.

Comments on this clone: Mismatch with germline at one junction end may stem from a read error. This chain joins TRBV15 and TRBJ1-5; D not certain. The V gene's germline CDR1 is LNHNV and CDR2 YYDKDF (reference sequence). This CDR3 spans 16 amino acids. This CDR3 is CATTEGGSSLHQAQHF. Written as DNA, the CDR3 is TGTGCCACTACGGAGGGAGGCAGTTCGCTCCATCAGGCCCAGCATTTT. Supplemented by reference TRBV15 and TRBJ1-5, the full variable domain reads DAMVIQNPRYQVTQFGKPVTLSCSQTLNHNVMYWYQQKSSQAPKLLFHYYDKDFNNEADTPDNFQSRRPNTSFCFLDIRSPGLGDTAMYLCATTEGGSSLHQAQHFGDGTRLSIL.

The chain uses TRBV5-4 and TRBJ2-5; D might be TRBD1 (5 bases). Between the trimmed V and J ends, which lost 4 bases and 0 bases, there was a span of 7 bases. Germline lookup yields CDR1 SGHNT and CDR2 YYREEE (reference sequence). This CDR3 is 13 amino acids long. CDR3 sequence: CASSRTNQETQYF. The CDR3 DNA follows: TGTGCCAGCAGCCGGACAAACCAAGAGACCCAGTACTTC.

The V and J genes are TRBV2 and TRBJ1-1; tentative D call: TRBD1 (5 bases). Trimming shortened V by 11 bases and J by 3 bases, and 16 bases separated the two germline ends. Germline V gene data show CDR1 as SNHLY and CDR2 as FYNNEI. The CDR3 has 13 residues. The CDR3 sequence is CAVGDSLYTEAFF. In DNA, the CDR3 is TGTGCCGTTGGAGACAGTTTATACACTGAAGCTTTCTTT. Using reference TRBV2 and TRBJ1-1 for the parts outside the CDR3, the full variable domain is EPEVTQTPSHQVTQMGQEVILRCVPISNHLYFYWYRQILGQKVEFLVSFYNNEISEKSEIFDDQFSVERPDGSNFTLKIRSTKLEDSAMYFCAVGDSLYTEAFFGQGTRLTVV.

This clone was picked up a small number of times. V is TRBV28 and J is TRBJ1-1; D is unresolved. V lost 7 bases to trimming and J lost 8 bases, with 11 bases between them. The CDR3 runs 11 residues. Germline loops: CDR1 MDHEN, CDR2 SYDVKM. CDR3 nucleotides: TGTGCCAGCACCCGGGCGGGAGAAGCTTTCTTT. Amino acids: CASTRAGEAFF.

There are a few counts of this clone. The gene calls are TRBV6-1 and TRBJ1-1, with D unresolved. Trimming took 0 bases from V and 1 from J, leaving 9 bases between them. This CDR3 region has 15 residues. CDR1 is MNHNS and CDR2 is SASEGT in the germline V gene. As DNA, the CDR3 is TGTGCCAGCAGTGAAGCGCAGGTGGGGAACACTGAAGCTTTCTTT. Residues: CASSEAQVGNTEAFF.

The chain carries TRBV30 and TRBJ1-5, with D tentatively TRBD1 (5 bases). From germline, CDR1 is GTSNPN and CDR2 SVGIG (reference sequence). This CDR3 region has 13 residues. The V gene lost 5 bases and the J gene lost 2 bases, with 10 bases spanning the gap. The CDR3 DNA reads TGTGCCTGGGGCCGGGACGGCAATCAGCCCCAGCATTTT. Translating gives CAWGRDGNQPQHF.

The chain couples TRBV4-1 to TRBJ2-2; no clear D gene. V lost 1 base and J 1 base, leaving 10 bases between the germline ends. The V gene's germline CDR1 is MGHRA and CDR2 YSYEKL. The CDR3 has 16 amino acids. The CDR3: CASSQGLSRNTGELFF. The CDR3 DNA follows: TGCGCCAGCAGCCAAGGTCTCTCGCGGAACACCGGGGAGCTGTTTTTT.

CDR3 coding DNA: TGTGCCAGCAGCAGAGGGACCTCCTATAATTCACCCCTCCACTTT. Translation gives CASSRGTSYNSPLHF. V usage is TRBV7-3 and J usage is TRBJ1-6; tentative D call: TRBD1 (5 bases). In germline, CDR1 is SGHTA, CDR2 FQGTGA. There are 15 residues in the CDR3. The ends were cut back, 5 bases at V and 0 bases at J, with 8 bases in the middle. The whole variable domain, remainder taken from reference TRBV7-3 and TRBJ1-6, is GAGVSQTPSNKVTEKGKYVELRCDPISGHTALYWYRQSLGQGPEFLIYFQGTGAADDSGLPNDRFFAVRPEGSVSTLKIQRTERGDSAVYLCASSRGTSYNSPLHFGNGTRLTVT.

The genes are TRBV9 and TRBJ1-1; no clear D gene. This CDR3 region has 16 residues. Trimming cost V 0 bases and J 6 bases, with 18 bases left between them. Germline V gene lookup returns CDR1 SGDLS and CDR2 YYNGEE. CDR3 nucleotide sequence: TGTGCCAGCAGCGTAGGTTCGGCAGGTACCTTCGCTGAAGCTTTCTTT. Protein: CASSVGSAGTFAEAFF.

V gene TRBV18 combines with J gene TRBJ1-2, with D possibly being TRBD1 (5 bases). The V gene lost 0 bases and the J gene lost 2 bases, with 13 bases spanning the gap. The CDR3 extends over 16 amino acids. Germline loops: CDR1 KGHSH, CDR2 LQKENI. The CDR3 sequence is CASSPPMVDRNYGYTF. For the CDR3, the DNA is TGTGCCAGCTCACCACCGATGGTAGACAGAAACTATGGCTACACCTTC.

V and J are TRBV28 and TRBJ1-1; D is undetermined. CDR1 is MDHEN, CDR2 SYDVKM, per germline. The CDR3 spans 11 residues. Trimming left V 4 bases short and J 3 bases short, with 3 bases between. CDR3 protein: CASSSDTEAFF. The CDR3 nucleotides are TGTGCCAGCAGTTCTGACACTGAAGCTTTCTTT.

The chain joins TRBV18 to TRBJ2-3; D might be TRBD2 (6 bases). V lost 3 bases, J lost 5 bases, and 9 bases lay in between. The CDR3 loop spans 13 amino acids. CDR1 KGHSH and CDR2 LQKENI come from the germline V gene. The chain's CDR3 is CASSPVGGDTQYF. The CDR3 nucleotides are TGTGCCAGCTCACCCGTGGGGGGAGATACGCAGTATTTT.